This T cell receptor (beta chain) was recovered during a study of T cells in Graves' hyperthyroidism and ophthalmopathy. V lost 6 bases to trimming and J lost 7 bases, with 9 bases between them. The CDR3 consists of 11 residues. Germline V gives CDR1 SQVTM, CDR2 ANQGSEA. TCR beta CDR3 sequences were amplified from RNA transcripts. TCR CDR3 regions were first amplified by RT-PCR with HTBI primers. TCRdb passed the multiplex PCR reads through MiXCR, listing each CDR3 protein once. The sample yields roughly 580,000 distinct CDR3 sequences, more than 45% seen once. Sequenced sample: peripheral blood or thyroid tissue (not recorded which). The V gene is TRBV29-1, the J gene TRBJ1-4; TRBD1 might be the D (5 bases). This receptor was taken from a woman between 18 and 30 years old with Graves' hyperthyroidism. CDR3 loop: CSVSRGEKLFF. The CDR3 coding sequence is TGCAGCGTATCGAGGGGTGAAAAACTGTTTTTT.